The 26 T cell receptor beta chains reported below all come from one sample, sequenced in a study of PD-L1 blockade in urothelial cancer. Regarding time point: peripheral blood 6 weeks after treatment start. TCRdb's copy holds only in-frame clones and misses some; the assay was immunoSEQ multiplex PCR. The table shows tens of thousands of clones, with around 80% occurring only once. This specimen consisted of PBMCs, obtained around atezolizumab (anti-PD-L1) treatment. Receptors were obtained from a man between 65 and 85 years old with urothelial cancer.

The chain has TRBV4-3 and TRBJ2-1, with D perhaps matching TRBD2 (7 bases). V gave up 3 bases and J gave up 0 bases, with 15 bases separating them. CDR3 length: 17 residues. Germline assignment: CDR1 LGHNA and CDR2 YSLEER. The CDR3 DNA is TGCGCCAGCAGCCAGGGGGGGAGGGGGGCCTCCTACAATGAGCAGTTCTTC. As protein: CASSQGGRGASYNEQFF.

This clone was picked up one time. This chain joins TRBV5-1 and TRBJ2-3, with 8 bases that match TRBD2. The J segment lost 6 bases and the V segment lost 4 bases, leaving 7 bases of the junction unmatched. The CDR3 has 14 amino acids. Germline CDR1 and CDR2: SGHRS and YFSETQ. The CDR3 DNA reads TGCGCCAGCAGCCCCGGGAGGGTACTTGATACGCAGTATTTT. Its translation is CASSPGRVLDTQYF. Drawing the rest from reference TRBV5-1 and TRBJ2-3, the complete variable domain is KAGVTQTPRYLIKTRGQQVTLSCSPISGHRSVSWYQQTPGQGLQFLFEYFSETQRNKGNFPGRFSGRQFSNSRSEMNVSTLELGDSALYLCASSPGRVLDTQYFGPGTRLTVL.

CDR3 in DNA: TGTGCCAGCAGCTTAACCCTCGGCAGCGGGCAGCTCGGAAAGACCCAGTACTTC. Residues: CASSLTLGSGQLGKTQYF. The chain combines TRBV7-2 with TRBJ2-5; a weak D match, TRBD2 (6 bases). Trimming stripped 2 bases from V and 6 bases from J, with 25 bases between. Germline V CDR1 and CDR2: SGHTA, FQGNSA. CDR3 length: 18 residues.

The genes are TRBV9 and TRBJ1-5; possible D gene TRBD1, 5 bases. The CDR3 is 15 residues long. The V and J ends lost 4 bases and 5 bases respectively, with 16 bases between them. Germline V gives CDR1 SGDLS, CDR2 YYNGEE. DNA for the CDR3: TGTGCCAGCAGCACCGGCGGGGGAGGGGATCAGCCCCAGCATTTT. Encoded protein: CASSTGGGGDQPQHF.

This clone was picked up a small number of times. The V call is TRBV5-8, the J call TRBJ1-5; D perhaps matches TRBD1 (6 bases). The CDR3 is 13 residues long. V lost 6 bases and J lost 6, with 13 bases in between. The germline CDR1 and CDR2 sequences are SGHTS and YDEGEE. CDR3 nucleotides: TGTGCCAGCACCCAGGGGTTCCCTCAGCCCCAGCATTTT. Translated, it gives CASTQGFPQPQHF.

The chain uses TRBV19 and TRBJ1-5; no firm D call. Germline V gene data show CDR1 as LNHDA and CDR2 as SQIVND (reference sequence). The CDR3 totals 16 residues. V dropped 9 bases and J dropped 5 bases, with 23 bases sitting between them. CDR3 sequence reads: CASSSREFSDHQPQHF. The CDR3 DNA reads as TGTGCCAGCTCCTCCCGGGAATTTTCTGACCATCAGCCCCAGCATTTT.

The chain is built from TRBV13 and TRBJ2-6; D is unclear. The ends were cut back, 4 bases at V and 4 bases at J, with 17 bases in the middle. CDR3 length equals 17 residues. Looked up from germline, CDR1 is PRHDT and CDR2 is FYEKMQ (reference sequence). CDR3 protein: CASSSRRVAYGANVLTF. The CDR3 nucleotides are TGTGCCAGCAGCTCCCGTCGGGTTGCTTACGGGGCCAACGTCCTGACTTTC.

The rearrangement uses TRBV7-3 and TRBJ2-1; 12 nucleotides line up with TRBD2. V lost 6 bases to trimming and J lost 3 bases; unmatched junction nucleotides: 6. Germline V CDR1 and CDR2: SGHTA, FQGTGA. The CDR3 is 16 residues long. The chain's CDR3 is CASSPRLAGDYNEQFF. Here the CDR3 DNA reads TGTGCCAGCAGTCCAAGACTAGCGGGAGACTACAATGAGCAGTTCTTC. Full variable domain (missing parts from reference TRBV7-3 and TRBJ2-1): GAGVSQTPSNKVTEKGKYVELRCDPISGHTALYWYRQSLGQGPEFLIYFQGTGAADDSGLPNDRFFAVRPEGSVSTLKIQRTERGDSAVYLCASSPRLAGDYNEQFFGPGTRLTVL.

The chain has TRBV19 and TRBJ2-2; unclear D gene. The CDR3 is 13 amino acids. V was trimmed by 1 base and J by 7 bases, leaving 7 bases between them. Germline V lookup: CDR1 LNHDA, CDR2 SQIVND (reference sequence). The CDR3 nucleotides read TGTGCCAGTAGTATAGGCGGAGACGGGGAGCTGTTTTTT. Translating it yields CASSIGGDGELFF.

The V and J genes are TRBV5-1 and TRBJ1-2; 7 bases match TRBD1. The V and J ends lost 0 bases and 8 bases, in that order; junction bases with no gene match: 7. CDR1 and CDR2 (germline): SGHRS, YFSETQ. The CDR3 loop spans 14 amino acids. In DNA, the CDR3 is TGCGCCAGCAGCTTGGACAGGGGAGAGGGAGGCTACACCTTC. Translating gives CASSLDRGEGGYTF.

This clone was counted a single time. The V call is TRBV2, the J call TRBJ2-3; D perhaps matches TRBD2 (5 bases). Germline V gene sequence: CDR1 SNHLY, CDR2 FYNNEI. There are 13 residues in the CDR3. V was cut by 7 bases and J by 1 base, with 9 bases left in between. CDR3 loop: CASKGSGTDTQYF. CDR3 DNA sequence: TGTGCCAGCAAGGGTAGCGGCACAGATACGCAGTATTTT.

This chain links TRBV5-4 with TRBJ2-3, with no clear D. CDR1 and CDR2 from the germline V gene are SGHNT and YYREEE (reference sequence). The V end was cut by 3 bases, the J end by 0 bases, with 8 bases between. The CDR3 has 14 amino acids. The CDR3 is CASSSTRSTDTQYF. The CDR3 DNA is TGTGCCAGCAGCTCGACTCGTAGCACAGATACGCAGTATTTT.

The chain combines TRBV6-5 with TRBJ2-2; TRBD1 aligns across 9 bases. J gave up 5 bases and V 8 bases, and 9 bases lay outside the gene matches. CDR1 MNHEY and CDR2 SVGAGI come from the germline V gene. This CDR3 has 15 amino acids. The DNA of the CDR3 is TGTGCCAGCTGGAGGGGAGGACAGGGGACCGGGGAGCTGTTTTTT. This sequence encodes CASWRGGQGTGELFF.

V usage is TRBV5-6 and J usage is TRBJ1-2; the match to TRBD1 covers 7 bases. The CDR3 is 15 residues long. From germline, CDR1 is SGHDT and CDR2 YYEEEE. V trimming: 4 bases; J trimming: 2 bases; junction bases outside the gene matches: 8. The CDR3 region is CASSPIDRVNYGYTF. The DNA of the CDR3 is TGTGCCAGCAGCCCGATCGACAGGGTGAACTATGGCTACACCTTC.

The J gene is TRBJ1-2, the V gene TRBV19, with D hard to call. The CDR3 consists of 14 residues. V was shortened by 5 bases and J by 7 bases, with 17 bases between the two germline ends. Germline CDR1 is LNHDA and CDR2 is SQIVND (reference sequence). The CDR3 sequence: CASSPALRGSGYTF. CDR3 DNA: TGTGCCAGTAGTCCTGCCCTGCGCGGCAGTGGCTACACCTTC.

The CDR3 nucleotides are TGTGCCAGCAGTGAACGCCAGGCGAGCCAGCCCCAGCATTTT. This gives the protein CASSERQASQPQHF. This chain connects TRBV2 to TRBJ1-5, with D hard to call. Trimming cost V 2 bases and J 7 bases, with 12 bases left between them. Germline V gene data show CDR1 as SNHLY and CDR2 as FYNNEI. There are 14 residues in the CDR3.

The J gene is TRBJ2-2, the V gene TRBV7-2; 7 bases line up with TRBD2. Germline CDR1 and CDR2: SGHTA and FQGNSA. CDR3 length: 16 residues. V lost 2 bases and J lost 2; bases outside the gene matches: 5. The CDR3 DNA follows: TGTGCCAGCAGCTTATGGGGGGGACGTAACACCGGGGAGCTGTTTTTT. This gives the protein CASSLWGGRNTGELFF.

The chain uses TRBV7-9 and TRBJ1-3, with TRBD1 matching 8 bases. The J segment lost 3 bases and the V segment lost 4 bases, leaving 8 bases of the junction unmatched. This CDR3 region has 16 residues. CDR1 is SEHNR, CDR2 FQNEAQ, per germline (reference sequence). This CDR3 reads CASSSGTGKSGNTIYF. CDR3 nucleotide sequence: TGTGCCAGCAGCTCCGGGACAGGCAAGAGTGGAAACACCATATATTTT.

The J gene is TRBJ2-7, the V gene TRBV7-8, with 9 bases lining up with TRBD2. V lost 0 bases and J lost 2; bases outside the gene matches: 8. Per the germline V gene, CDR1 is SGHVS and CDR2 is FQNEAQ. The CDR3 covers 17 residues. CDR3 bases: TGTGCCAGCAGCTTAGCGCGTAGCGGGGGAAGGGCCTACGAGCAGTACTTC. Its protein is CASSLARSGGRAYEQYF.

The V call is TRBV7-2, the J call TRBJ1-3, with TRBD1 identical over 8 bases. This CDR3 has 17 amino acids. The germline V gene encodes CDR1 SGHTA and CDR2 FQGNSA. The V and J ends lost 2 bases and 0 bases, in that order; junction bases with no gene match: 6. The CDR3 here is CASSLRGTGDSGNTIYF. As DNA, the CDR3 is TGTGCCAGCAGCTTAAGGGGGACAGGAGACTCTGGAAACACCATATATTTT.

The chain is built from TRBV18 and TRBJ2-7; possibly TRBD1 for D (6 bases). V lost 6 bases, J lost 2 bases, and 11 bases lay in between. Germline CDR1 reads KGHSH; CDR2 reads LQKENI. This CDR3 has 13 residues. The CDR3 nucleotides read TGTGCCAGCTCTCTCAGGGGCACCTACGAGCAGTACTTC. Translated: CASSLRGTYEQYF.

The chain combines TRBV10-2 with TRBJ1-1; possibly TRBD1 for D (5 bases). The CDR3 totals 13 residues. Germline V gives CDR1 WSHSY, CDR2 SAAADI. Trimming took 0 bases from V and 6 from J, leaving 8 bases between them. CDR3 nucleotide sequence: TGCGCCAGCAGTGAGTCGCTAGGGGCTGAAGCTTTCTTT. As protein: CASSESLGAEAFF.

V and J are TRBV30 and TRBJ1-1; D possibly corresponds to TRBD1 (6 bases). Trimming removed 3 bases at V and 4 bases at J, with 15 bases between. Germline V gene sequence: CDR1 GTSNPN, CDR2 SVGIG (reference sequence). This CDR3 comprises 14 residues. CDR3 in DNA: TGTGCCTGGAGGCAAGGGGGTGATGGCACTGAAGCTTTCTTT. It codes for CAWRQGGDGTEAFF.

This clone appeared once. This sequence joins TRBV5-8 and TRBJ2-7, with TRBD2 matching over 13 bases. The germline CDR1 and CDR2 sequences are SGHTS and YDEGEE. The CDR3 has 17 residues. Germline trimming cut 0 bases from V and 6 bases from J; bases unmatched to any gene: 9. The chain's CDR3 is CASSLGLAGGLKAEQYF. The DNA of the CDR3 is TGTGCCAGCAGCTTGGGACTAGCGGGAGGCTTGAAGGCCGAGCAGTACTTC.

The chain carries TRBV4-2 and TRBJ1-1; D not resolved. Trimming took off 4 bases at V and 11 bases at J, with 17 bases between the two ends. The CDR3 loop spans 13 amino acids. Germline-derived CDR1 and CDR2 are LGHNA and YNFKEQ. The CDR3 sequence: CASSPDTGEEAFF. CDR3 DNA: TGTGCCAGCAGCCCCGACACTGGGGAGGAGGCTTTCTTT.

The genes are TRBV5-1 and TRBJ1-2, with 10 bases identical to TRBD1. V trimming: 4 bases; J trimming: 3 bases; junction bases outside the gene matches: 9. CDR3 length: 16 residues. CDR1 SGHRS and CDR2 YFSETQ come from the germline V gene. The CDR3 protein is CASSRGTGVVDYGYTF. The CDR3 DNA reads TGCGCCAGCAGCCGAGGGACAGGGGTTGTTGACTATGGCTACACCTTC. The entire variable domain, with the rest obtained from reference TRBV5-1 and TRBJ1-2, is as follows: KAGVTQTPRYLIKTRGQQVTLSCSPISGHRSVSWYQQTPGQGLQFLFEYFSETQRNKGNFPGRFSGRQFSNSRSEMNVSTLELGDSALYLCASSRGTGVVDYGYTFGSGTRLTVV.